This T cell receptor (beta chain) stems from a study of T cells after yellow fever vaccination. The study's findings and limits: Some clonotypes were seen in both the CD4 and the CD8 compartments. These made up a small share and likely arose from convergent recombination. Abundant contaminating clonotypes from the bulk population could appear in FACS-sorted repertoires. Secondary responses were weaker yet peaked faster, day 5 versus 15.

CDR3 length equals 17 residues. V shed 0 bases, J shed 3 bases, and the junction held 8 bases outside the gene matches. CDR1 and CDR2 (germline): LNHNV, YYDKDF (reference sequence). In making TCR cDNA, 5'RACE template switching added a universal primer site and UMIs to it. TCRdb itself ran the 5' RACE reads through MiXCR, one entry per CDR3 protein. The table lists under 150,000 distinct CDR3 sequences, roughly 8.2% of them singletons. As to this clonotype: Antigen unknown.

The starting material was CD4+ T cells sorted from PBMCs, obtained 5 days after the yellow fever booster vaccination. The source is a man aged 30 to 39 who received the YFV17D yellow fever vaccine. The rearrangement links TRBV15 to TRBJ2-1; 7 bases agree with TRBD2. CDR3 nucleotides: TGTGCCACCAGCAGAGATTTTGGGAGGGCCCTCTACAATGAGCAGTTCTTC. It is translated as CATSRDFGRALYNEQFF.